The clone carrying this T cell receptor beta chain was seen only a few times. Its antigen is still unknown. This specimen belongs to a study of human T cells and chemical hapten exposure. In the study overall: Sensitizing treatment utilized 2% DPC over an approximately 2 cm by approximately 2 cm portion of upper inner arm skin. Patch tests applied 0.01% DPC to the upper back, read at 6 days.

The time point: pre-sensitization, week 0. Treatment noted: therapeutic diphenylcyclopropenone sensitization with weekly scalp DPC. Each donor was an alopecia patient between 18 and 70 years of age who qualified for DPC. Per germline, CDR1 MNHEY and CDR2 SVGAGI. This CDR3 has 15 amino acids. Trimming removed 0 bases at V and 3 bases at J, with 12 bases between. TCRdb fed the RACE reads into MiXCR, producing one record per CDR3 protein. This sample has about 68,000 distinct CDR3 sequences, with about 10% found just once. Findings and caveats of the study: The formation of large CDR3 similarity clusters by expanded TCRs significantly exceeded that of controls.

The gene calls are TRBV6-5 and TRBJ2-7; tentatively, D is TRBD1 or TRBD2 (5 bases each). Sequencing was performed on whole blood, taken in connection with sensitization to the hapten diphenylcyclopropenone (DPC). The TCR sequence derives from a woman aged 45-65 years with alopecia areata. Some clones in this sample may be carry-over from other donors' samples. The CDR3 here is CASSYSGGRVYEQYF. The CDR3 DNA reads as TGTGCCAGCAGTTACTCTGGGGGAAGGGTCTACGAGCAGTACTTC.